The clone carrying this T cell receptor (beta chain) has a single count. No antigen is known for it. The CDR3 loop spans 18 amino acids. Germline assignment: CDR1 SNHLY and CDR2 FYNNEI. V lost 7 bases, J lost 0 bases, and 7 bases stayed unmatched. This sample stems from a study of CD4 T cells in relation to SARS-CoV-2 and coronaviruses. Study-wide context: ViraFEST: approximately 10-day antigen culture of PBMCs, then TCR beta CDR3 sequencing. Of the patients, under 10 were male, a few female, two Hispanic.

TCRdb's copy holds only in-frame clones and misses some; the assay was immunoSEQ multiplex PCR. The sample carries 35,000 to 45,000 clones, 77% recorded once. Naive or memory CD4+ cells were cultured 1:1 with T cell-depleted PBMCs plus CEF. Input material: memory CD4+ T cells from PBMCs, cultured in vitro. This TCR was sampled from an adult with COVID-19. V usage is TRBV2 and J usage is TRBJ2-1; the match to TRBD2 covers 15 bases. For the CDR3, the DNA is TGTGCCAGCACCCAAGGACTAGCGGGAGGGCCCTCCTACAATGAGCAGTTCTTC. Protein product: CASTQGLAGGPSYNEQFF.